This T cell receptor (beta chain) was profiled in a study of radiotherapy plus CTLA-4 blockade in lung cancer. Study-wide findings and caveats: Radiotherapy with ipilimumab was followed by blood expansion of tumor-derived clones.

Of note for this clone: Its specificity is unknown.

The V gene lost 4 bases and the J gene lost 2 bases, with 15 bases spanning the gap. This CDR3 has 16 amino acids. Germline CDR1 reads LNHDA; CDR2 reads SQIVND (reference sequence). Ipilimumab CTLA-4 blockade and focal radiation were given to patients with chemo-refractory metastatic non-small-cell lung cancer. The protocol was immunoSEQ multiplex PCR, while the TCRdb copy is restricted to in-frame clones and leaves out a portion. Here the sample spans about 100,000 clones, 83% being singletons. The chain combines TRBV19 with TRBJ2-1; TRBD1 is a possible D gene (6 bases). Sequencing was performed on peripheral blood, taken from a patient treated with radiotherapy plus ipilimumab. The sequence was collected from a human donor with non-small cell lung cancer who had stable disease on radiotherapy plus ipilimumab. The CDR3 sequence: CASSSQDSSPYNEQFF. The CDR3 bases are TGTGCCAGTAGTAGCCAGGACAGTAGCCCCTACAATGAGCAGTTCTTC.